This T cell receptor beta chain is drawn from a study of T-cell memory formation after mild COVID-19. The wider study: Largely donor-specific TCR clusters were found. Overall study findings and caveats: Clones contracting day 15 to 85 were balanced CD4/CD8; later expanders leaned CD4+. Cross-reactive memory seemingly joined, as some responding clones were found in pre-infection memory.

Trimming removed 4 bases from V and 8 bases from J; junction bases left unmatched: 14. Germline assignment: CDR1 SGHNT and CDR2 YYREEE (reference sequence). This CDR3 contains 17 residues. In TCRdb, the 5' RACE reads were re-called with MiXCR into one record per CDR3 protein. The sample records some 210,000 distinct CDR3 sequences, roughly a tenth being singletons. This clonotype was detected only a few times. The antigen is undetermined. Sequencing input: PBMCs or a T cell subset sorted from them (not recorded which). This chain links TRBV5-4 with TRBJ2-3; TRBD2 agrees at 12 bases. The TCR comes from a man younger than 35 who had mild COVID-19 (a few samples of this study predate the infection). Cell type and time point are not known. This chain's CDR3 is CASSTATSGGPGATQYF. DNA of the CDR3: TGTGCCAGCAGCACCGCGACTAGCGGGGGCCCCGGAGCTACGCAGTATTTT.